The 13 T cell receptor beta chains listed next were all sequenced from one sample in a study of blood T cell repertoires in COVID-19. The assay was immunoSEQ multiplex PCR, and TCRdb's table has in-frame clones only and misses some. The sample has 250,000 to 300,000 clones; 88% are singletons. The sample comprised PBMCs or T cells enriched from blood (not recorded which). These TCRs come from a young woman who had recovered from COVID-19.

This chain connects TRBV5-1 to TRBJ2-1; a weak D match, TRBD1 (7 bases). CDR1 is SGHRS and CDR2 is YFSETQ in the germline V gene. Trimming left V 4 bases short and J 4 bases short, with 15 bases between. The CDR3 spans 15 residues. The CDR3 is CASSTAGQPYNEQFF. CDR3 nucleotide sequence: TGCGCCAGCAGCACTGCGGGACAGCCTTACAATGAGCAGTTCTTC.

This clone was seen more than once but under ten times. This rearrangement joins TRBV6-5 to TRBJ1-1; no definite D call. V lost 2 bases and J lost 11, with 12 bases in between. CDR3 size: 12 residues. Germline V gene data show CDR1 as MNHEY and CDR2 as SVGAGI. The CDR3 reads CASSYDRHRAFF. The CDR3 bases are TGTGCCAGCAGTTACGATCGTCATCGGGCTTTCTTT.

The rearrangement uses TRBV28 and TRBJ1-4; maybe TRBD1 (6 bases). Germline values: CDR1 MDHEN, CDR2 SYDVKM. The CDR3 is 15 residues long. V gave up 6 bases and J gave up 8 bases, with 19 bases separating them. CDR3 region: CASSLRRGAGEKLFF. DNA for the CDR3: TGTGCCAGCAGCTTACGCAGGGGTGCGGGCGAAAAACTGTTTTTT.

The CDR3 loop is CASSLRQSYGYTF. In nucleotides, the CDR3 is TGTGCCAGCAGTCTACGACAGTCCTATGGCTACACCTTC. This rearrangement joins TRBV27 to TRBJ1-2, with D possibly being TRBD1 (5 bases). V was cut by 5 bases and J by 4 bases, with 11 bases left in between. This CDR3 has 13 amino acids. In germline, CDR1 is MNHEY, CDR2 SMNVEV (reference sequence).

J is TRBJ1-4 and V is TRBV19, with no clear D. Germline CDR1 and CDR2: LNHDA and SQIVND (reference sequence). The CDR3 contains 16 residues. V lost 3 bases, J lost 3 bases, and 14 bases lay in between. CDR3 DNA sequence: TGTGCCAGTAGTATCAGGACCGGGATTCCTAATGAAAAACTGTTTTTT. Translation gives CASSIRTGIPNEKLFF. Full variable domain (remainder filled in from reference TRBV19 and TRBJ1-4): DGGITQSPKYLFRKEGQNVTLSCEQNLNHDAMYWYRQDPGQGLRLIYYSQIVNDFQKGDIAEGYSVSREKKESFPLTVTSAQKNPTAFYLCASSIRTGIPNEKLFFGSGTQLSVL.

The V call is TRBV7-2, the J call TRBJ1-5; possible D gene TRBD1, 6 bases. This CDR3 is built from 17 residues. Germline V CDR1 and CDR2: SGHTA, FQGNSA. Trimming took off 3 bases at V and 0 bases at J, with 15 bases between the two ends. The CDR3 loop is CASSFYGTHYSNQPQHF. The DNA of the CDR3 is TGTGCCAGCAGCTTTTATGGGACACACTATAGCAATCAGCCCCAGCATTTT.

This clone was picked up a small number of times. Other nucleotide sequences from this sample produce the same CDR3. The rearrangement joins TRBV3-1 (or the pseudogene TRBV3-2) to TRBJ2-5; 10 positions agree with TRBD2. The ends lost 0 bases at V and 3 bases at J; junction bases unmatched: 1. Germline V gives CDR1 LGHDT, CDR2 YNNKEL (reference sequence). The CDR3 is made up of 15 amino acids. The CDR3 here is CASSQEAGGKETQYF. CDR3 nucleotide sequence: TGTGCCAGCAGCCAAGAAGCGGGGGGGAAAGAGACCCAGTACTTC.

The count of this clone is one. This chain uses TRBV19 with TRBJ2-3; 9 bases fit TRBD2. In germline, CDR1 is LNHDA, CDR2 SQIVND (reference sequence). V lost 3 bases, J lost 0 bases, and 25 bases stayed unmatched. The CDR3 contains 23 residues. For the CDR3, the DNA is TGTGCCAGTAGTATTCCGGGACTAGCAGAAGTAGCGATTCTTATTGCTAGCACAGATACGCAGTATTTT. The encoded protein is CASSIPGLAEVAILIASTDTQYF. Filled out from reference TRBV19 and TRBJ2-3, the complete variable domain reads DGGITQSPKYLFRKEGQNVTLSCEQNLNHDAMYWYRQDPGQGLRLIYYSQIVNDFQKGDIAEGYSVSREKKESFPLTVTSAQKNPTAFYLCASSIPGLAEVAILIASTDTQYFGPGTRLTVL.

This rearrangement joins TRBV4-1 to TRBJ2-7; D tentatively fits TRBD1 or TRBD2 (6 bases each). V gave up 8 bases and J gave up 3 bases, with 17 bases separating them. Germline V gene sequence: CDR1 MGHRA, CDR2 YSYEKL. The CDR3 contains 14 residues. The CDR3 bases are TGCGCCAGCGGCCGGGGGCCCTCGAACTACGAGCAGTACTTC. Residues: CASGRGPSNYEQYF.

The chain links TRBV19 to TRBJ2-3; TRBD2 matches at 9 bases. Germline assignment: CDR1 LNHDA and CDR2 SQIVND (reference sequence). There are 14 residues in the CDR3. The V segment lost 5 bases and the J segment 3 bases; nucleotides outside the gene matches: 3. DNA of the CDR3: TGTGCCAGTAGTCCTAGCGGGATAACAGATACGCAGTATTTT. It specifies CASSPSGITDTQYF.

This clone has a single count. The chain recombines TRBV28 with TRBJ1-5, with a tentative D call TRBD1 (5 bases). Germline V gene sequence: CDR1 MDHEN, CDR2 SYDVKM. The CDR3 loop spans 16 amino acids. V lost 6 bases and J lost 4, with 19 bases in between. CDR3 in DNA: TGTGCCAGCAGGTACCAAAAAGACAGTTTTAATCAGCCCCAGCATTTT. It encodes CASRYQKDSFNQPQHF.

This chain links TRBV10-3 with TRBJ1-4, with D unresolved. V lost 10 bases to trimming and J lost 8 bases, with 14 bases between them. CDR1 is ENHRY and CDR2 is SYGVKD in the germline V gene. The CDR3 runs 12 residues. The CDR3 DNA reads as TGTGCCACCAGACCCCCCGGGGAAAAACTGTTTTTT. Translating it yields CATRPPGEKLFF.

Comments on this clone: At one of its ends the junction is not consistent with the germline gene, which may arise from a read error. The chain joins TRBV12-3 or TRBV12-4 to TRBJ1-3, with D tentatively TRBD1 (5 bases). This CDR3 has 11 amino acids. CDR3 coding DNA: TGTGCCAGCAGGCCGGGACTCCCCATGGAGTTT. As protein: CASRPGLPMEF.